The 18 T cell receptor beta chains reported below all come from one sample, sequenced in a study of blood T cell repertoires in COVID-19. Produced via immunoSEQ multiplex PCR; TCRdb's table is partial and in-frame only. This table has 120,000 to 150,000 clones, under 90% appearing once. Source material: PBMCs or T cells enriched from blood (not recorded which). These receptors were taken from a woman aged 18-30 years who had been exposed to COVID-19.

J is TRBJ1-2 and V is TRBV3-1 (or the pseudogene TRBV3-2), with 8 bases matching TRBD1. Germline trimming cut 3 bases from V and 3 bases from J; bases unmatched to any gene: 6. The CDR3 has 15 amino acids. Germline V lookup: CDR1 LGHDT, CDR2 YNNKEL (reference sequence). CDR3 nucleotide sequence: TGTGCCAGCAGCCAGGAGGACAGGGACCACTATGGCTACACCTTC. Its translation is CASSQEDRDHYGYTF.

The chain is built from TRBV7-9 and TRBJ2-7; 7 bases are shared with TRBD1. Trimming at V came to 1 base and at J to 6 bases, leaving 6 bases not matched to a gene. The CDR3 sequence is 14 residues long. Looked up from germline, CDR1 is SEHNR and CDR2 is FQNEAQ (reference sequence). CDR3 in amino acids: CASSLDQGDCEQYF. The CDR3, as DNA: TGTGCCAGCAGCTTAGACCAGGGGGATTGCGAGCAGTACTTC.

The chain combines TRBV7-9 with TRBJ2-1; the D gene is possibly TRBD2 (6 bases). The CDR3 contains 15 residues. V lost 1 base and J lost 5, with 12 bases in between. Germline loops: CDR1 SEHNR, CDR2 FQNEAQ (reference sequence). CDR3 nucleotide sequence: TGTGCCAGCAGCTTAGTAGCGGAGCTACACAATGAGCAGTTCTTC. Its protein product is CASSLVAELHNEQFF.

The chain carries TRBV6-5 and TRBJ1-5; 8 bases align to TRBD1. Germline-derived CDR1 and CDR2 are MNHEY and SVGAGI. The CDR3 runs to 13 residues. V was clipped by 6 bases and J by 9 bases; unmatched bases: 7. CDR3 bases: TGTGCCAGCAGCAACAGGGGGGATGTGCCCCAGCATTTT. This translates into CASSNRGDVPQHF.

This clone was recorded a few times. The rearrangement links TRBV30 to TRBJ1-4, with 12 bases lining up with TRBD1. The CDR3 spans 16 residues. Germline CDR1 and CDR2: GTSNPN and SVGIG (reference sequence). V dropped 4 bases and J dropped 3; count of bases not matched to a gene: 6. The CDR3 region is CAWTGTGGLANEKLFF. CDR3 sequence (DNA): TGTGCCTGGACCGGGACAGGGGGCCTTGCTAATGAAAAACTGTTTTTT.

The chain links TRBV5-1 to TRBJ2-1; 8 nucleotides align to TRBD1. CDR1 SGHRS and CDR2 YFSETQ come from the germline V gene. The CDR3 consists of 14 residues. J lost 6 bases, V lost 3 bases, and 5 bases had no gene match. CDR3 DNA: TGCGCCAGCAGCTCGGGACAGGCGCCCAATGAGCAGTTCTTC. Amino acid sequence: CASSSGQAPNEQFF.

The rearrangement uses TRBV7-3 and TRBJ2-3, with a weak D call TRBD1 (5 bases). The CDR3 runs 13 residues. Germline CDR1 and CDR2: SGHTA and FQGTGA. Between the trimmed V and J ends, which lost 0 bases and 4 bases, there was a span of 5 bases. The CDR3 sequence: CASSLTRADTQYF. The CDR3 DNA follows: TGTGCCAGCAGCTTAACCAGGGCAGATACGCAGTATTTT.

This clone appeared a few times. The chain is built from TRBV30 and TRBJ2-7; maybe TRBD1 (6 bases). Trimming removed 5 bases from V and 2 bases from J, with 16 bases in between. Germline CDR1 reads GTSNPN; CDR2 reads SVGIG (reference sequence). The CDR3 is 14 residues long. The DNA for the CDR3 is TGTGCCTGGGAGGGCCCAGGGGACCCCTACGAGCAGTACTTC. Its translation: CAWEGPGDPYEQYF.

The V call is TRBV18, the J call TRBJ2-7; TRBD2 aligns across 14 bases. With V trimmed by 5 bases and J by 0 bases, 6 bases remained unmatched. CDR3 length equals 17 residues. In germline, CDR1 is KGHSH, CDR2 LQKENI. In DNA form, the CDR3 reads TGTGCCAGCTCAGCGGGACTAGCGGGAGCCCCCTCCTACGAGCAGTACTTC. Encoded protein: CASSAGLAGAPSYEQYF.

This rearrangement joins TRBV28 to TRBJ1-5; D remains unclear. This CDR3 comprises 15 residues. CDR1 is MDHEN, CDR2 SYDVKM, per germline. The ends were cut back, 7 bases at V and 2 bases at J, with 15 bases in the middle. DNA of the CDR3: TGTGCCAGCATAAACATTCACAGAGGCAATCAGCCCCAGCATTTT. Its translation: CASINIHRGNQPQHF.

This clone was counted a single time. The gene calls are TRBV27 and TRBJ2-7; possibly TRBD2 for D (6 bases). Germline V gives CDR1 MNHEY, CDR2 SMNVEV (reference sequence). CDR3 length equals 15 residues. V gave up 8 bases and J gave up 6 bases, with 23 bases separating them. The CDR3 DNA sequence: TGTGCCAGCGAGACCCTGGAGACGGTGGAGGGCGAGCAGTACTTC. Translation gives CASETLETVEGEQYF.

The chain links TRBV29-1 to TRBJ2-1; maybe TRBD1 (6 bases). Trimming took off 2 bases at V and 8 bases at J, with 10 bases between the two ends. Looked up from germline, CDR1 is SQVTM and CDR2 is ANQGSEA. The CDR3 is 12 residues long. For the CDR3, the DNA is TGCAGCGTTGAACACAGGGTCCATGAGCAGTTCTTC. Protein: CSVEHRVHEQFF.

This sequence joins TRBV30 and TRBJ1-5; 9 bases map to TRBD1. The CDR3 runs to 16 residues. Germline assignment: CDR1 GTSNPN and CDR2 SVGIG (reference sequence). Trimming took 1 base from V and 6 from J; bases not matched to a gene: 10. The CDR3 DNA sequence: TGTGCCTGGAGTGGAACCGGACAGGGGTGGGGTCAGCCCCAGCATTTT. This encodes CAWSGTGQGWGQPQHF. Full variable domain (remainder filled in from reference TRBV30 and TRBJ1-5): SQTIHQWPATLVQPVGSPLSLECTVEGTSNPNLYWYRQAAGRGLQLLFYSVGIGQISSEVPQNLSASRPQDRQFILSSKKLLLSDSGFYLCAWSGTGQGWGQPQHFGDGTRLSIL.

The CDR3 sequence: CASSLSGTGGTETQYF. Here the CDR3 DNA reads TGTGCCAGCAGCCTCTCCGGGACAGGGGGCACGGAGACCCAGTACTTC. This chain uses TRBV7-8 with TRBJ2-5, with TRBD1 matching 12 bases. Germline CDR1 is SGHVS and CDR2 is FQNEAQ. Trimming at V came to 5 bases and at J to 5 bases, leaving 9 bases not matched to a gene. The CDR3 has 16 amino acids.

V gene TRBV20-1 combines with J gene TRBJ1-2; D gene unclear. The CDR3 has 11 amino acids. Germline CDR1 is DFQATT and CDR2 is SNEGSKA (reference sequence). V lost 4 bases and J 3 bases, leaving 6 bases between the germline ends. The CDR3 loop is CSAMRDYGYTF. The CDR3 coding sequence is TGCAGTGCTATGCGGGACTATGGCTACACCTTC.

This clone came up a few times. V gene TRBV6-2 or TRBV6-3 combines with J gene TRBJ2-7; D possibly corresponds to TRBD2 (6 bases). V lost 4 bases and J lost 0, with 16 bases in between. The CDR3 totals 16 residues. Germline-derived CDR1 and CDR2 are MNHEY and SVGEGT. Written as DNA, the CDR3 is TGTGCCAGCAGTTTCCCGCTAGCGCCAAGCTCCTACGAGCAGTACTTC. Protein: CASSFPLAPSSYEQYF.

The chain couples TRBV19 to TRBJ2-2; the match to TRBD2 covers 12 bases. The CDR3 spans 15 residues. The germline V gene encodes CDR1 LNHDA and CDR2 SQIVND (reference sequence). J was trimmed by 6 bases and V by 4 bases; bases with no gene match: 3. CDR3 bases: TGTGCCAGTAGTAAACTAGCGGGAGGTGCCGGGGAGCTGTTTTTT. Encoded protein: CASSKLAGGAGELFF.

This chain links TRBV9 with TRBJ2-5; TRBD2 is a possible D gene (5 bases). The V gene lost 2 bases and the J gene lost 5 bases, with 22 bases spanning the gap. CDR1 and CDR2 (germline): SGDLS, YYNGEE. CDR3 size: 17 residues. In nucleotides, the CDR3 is TGTGCCAGCAGCGTTCATGCCGGGGTTAGCGAAGGGGAGACCCAGTACTTC. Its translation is CASSVHAGVSEGETQYF.